One and the same sample provided the 10 T cell receptor beta chains below, sequenced in a study of cytomegalovirus exposure and HLA in healthy donors. Vbeta (60) and Jbeta (13) primers were used in the PCR. Only in-frame clones appear in the TCRdb table, and some are missing; sequencing was by immunoSEQ multiplex PCR. Of under 200,000 clones detected, around three quarters appear once; the ten largest clones hold 4.5% to 6%. The material sequenced was PBMCs. The receptors shown here come from a man between 40 and 49 years old in good health and CMV-seronegative.

This clone has a handful of counts. The V call is TRBV7-9, the J call TRBJ2-7; possibly TRBD1 for D (6 bases). Germline V gene lookup returns CDR1 SEHNR and CDR2 FQNEAQ (reference sequence). The CDR3 contains 15 residues. V lost 4 bases to trimming and J lost 2 bases, with 15 bases between them. Written as DNA, the CDR3 is TGTGCCAGCAGCTCGAGACAGGACCCAACCTACGAGCAGTACTTC. It translates to CASSSRQDPTYEQYF. The whole variable domain, remainder taken from reference TRBV7-9 and TRBJ2-7, is DTGVSQNPRHKITKRGQNVTFRCDPISEHNRLYWYRQTLGQGPEFLTYFQNEAQLEKSRLLSDRFSAERPKGSFSTLEIQRTEQGDSAMYLCASSSRQDPTYEQYFGPGTRLTVT.

The rearrangement joins TRBV2 to TRBJ1-6; TRBD1 might be the D (5 bases). In germline, CDR1 is SNHLY, CDR2 FYNNEI. CDR3 length equals 13 residues. V was clipped by 7 bases and J by 7 bases, with 11 bases between them. The CDR3 protein is CASIGVPNSPLHF. CDR3 coding DNA: TGTGCCAGCATAGGGGTCCCAAATTCACCCCTCCACTTT.

With regard to this clone: A read error may account for a junction end that differs from germline. The chain recombines TRBV7-9 with TRBJ1-6, with 9 bases identical to TRBD1. The germline gives CDR1 SEHNR, CDR2 FQNEAQ (reference sequence). The CDR3 runs to 16 residues. CDR3: CSSSSGTGIGNSPLHF. CDR3 bases: TGTTCCAGCAGCTCCGGGACAGGGATTGGAAATTCACCCCTCCACTTT.

This clone turned up a few times. This chain links TRBV7-9 with TRBJ1-2; D is perhaps TRBD1 (6 bases). CDR3 size: 15 residues. V dropped 0 bases and J dropped 7 bases, with 15 bases sitting between them. The germline CDR1 and CDR2 sequences are SEHNR and FQNEAQ (reference sequence). CDR3 DNA sequence: TGTGCCAGCAGCTTAGCGCAACAGGGAGGGAGTGGCTACACCTTC. Its protein is CASSLAQQGGSGYTF.

CDR3 residues: CASSLEGEGTEAFF. The CDR3 nucleotides are TGCGCCAGCAGCTTGGAGGGGGAGGGCACTGAAGCTTTCTTT. The chain combines TRBV5-1 with TRBJ1-1; D possibly corresponds to TRBD1 (6 bases). Germline V lookup: CDR1 SGHRS, CDR2 YFSETQ. There are 14 residues in the CDR3. V lost 0 bases and J 4 bases, leaving 10 bases between the germline ends.

The chain is built from TRBV11-2 and TRBJ2-5; the D gene is possibly TRBD1 (5 bases). Germline CDR1 SGHAT, CDR2 FQNNGV. The CDR3 spans 13 residues. Trimming cost V 7 bases and J 3 bases, with 12 bases left between them. The CDR3 protein is CASTTTVEETQYF. The CDR3 nucleotides are TGTGCCAGCACCACGACAGTAGAAGAGACCCAGTACTTC.

The V and J genes are TRBV27 and TRBJ2-7; a possible D gene is TRBD2 (6 bases). The germline V gene encodes CDR1 MNHEY and CDR2 SMNVEV (reference sequence). V lost 6 bases to trimming and J lost 1 base, with 16 bases between them. The CDR3 contains 15 residues. CDR3 DNA sequence: TGTGCCAGCAGGGGACTTGGGTACTTATCCTACGAGCAGTACTTC. Residues: CASRGLGYLSYEQYF.

This clone was recorded only once. The chain is built from TRBV19 and TRBJ1-5; maybe TRBD1 (5 bases). The CDR3 has 15 residues. Deletions cut 2 bases from V and 5 bases from J, with 13 bases between. Germline CDR1 LNHDA, CDR2 SQIVND (reference sequence). CDR3 sequence (DNA): TGTGCCAGTAGTATAAGGAGGGGTCCTGATCAGCCCCAGCATTTT. This translates into CASSIRRGPDQPQHF.

The V call is TRBV7-2, the J call TRBJ2-3; 8 nucleotides agree with TRBD1. Germline V CDR1 and CDR2: SGHTA, FQGNSA. Germline trimming cut 0 bases from V and 5 bases from J; bases unmatched to any gene: 4. The CDR3 sequence is 15 residues long. The CDR3, as DNA: TGTGCCAGCAGCTTAGCGGGAGACAGGGGAGATACGCAGTATTTT. Translated, it gives CASSLAGDRGDTQYF.

The rearrangement links TRBV27 to TRBJ1-6; maybe TRBD1 (5 bases). There are 18 residues in the CDR3. Trimming pared 6 bases from V and 10 bases from J, leaving 28 bases between. CDR1 and CDR2 from the germline V gene are MNHEY and SMNVEV (reference sequence). The CDR3, as DNA: TGTGCCAGCAGCCAAACTATGATAGGGGATTACGACTTCTCACCCCTCCACTTT. It translates to CASSQTMIGDYDFSPLHF.